This T cell receptor beta chain was found in a study of chemoradiotherapy in HPV16-positive cancers (dated by TCRdb to between 2021 and 2022). In the study overall: Functional T-cell assays on cells from a couple of HPV16-positive patients defined candidate HPV-specific T-cell clones and common TCR motifs. The study asked whether T-cell immunity to the HPV oncoproteins E6 and E7 changes during chemoradiotherapy and whether this immunity affects survival. Next, the candidate HPV-specific TCRs and motifs were followed in TCR repertoires from over 85 patients with HPV-related cancers.

Overall study results and their limits: The functional definition of HPV-specific T cells was derived from only a couple of HPV16-positive patients, and the survival association was reported for HPV16-positive patients. In HPV16-positive patients, expansion of HPV-responsive T cells during chemoradiotherapy was associated with improved recurrence-free survival. Expansion of candidate HPV-specific clones and E7-related TCR motifs was observed in the tumor microenvironment during treatment, whereas no such expansion was observed for non-HPV-specific T cells.

The protocol used for the library was the immunoSEQ multiplex PCR assay. TCRdb limited this immuneACCESS table to in-frame rearrangements with V and J called. A share of clones is missing; checked studies link under half to unresolved V genes, and the rest is unexplained. The sample table lists roughly 8,800 clones, approximately 66% of them with a count of one. The top ten clones comprise around 10% of the sample. Relative to germline, V is 6 bases shorter and J is 6 bases shorter, with 18 bases between their ends. The CDR3 measures 15 amino acids from cysteine to phenylalanine. CDR3 DNA only is kept here, 45 bases in frame from base 1. CDR1 and CDR2, looked up from the germline V gene (reference sequence), are MNHEY and SMNVEV. Repertoires were sampled repeatedly over the course of chemoradiotherapy so that clonal expansion in the tumor microenvironment could be followed. With regard to this clone: Its antigen is still unknown. The record has no base qualities; no much larger clone is one base away.

The sequences come from tumor tissue, collected from a patient who underwent chemoradiotherapy. The chain uses TRBV27 and TRBJ2-1; the D gene is perhaps TRBD1, from 6 matching bases. The clonotype originates from a human donor with HPV-associated anogenital cancer. The sequence in DNA is TGTGCCAGCAGGATCGGGACACCCCAAATCAATGAGCAGTTCTTC. It specifies CASRIGTPQINEQFF.